The clone carrying this T cell receptor (beta chain) showed up just a few times. Its antigen is unidentified. The TCR beta cDNA libraries carried unique molecular identifiers. TCRdb redid the calling of the PCR reads with MiXCR, one entry per CDR3 protein. The sample includes about 770,000 distinct CDR3 sequences, roughly 46% of them seen just once. The sample is drawn from a study of post-analysis software for immune sequencing data. Study details: Relapsing-remitting, secondary progressive and progressive-relapsing forms of multiple sclerosis all featured among disease courses. Regarding the study as a whole: There were five or six TRBV segments more frequent in patients than controls, and TRBV5-6, TRBV5-1 and TRBV20-1 were among them. Same-batch preparations were strongly co-clustered by F measure.

V shed 6 bases, J shed 3 bases, and the junction held 8 bases outside the gene matches. CDR3 length: 14 amino acids. This receptor was taken from a girl aged 5-17 years with multiple sclerosis. The sequencing sample was made of blood. The chain uses TRBV12-3 or TRBV12-4 and TRBJ2-7, with 7 bases aligning to TRBD2. The CDR3 DNA is TGTGCCAGCAGCCCTATAGCGGGCGGCTACGAGCAGTACTTC. Amino acids: CASSPIAGGYEQYF.